The rows below give T cell receptor beta chains drawn from one sample of a study of graft-versus-host responses after intestinal transplantation. Their antigen targets remain unknown. Measured with immunoSEQ multiplex PCR; TCRdb has only the in-frame clones, and not every one. Among fewer than 65,000 clones listed, 70% to 90% were seen once. This specimen consisted of unstimulated CD4+ T cells sorted from spleen or lymph node cells, obtained before transplant. The receptors derive from a human donor who was the organ donor for an intestinal transplant. The CDR3 runs from the conserved cysteine through the conserved F or W. D genes are given only for firm matches. Clone size is not always given. Where it is, it says once, few, many or a class for expanded clones.

-	TRBV19	-	TRBJ2-5	TGTGCCAGTAGTATAGTGGCAGGGAAAGAGACCCAGTACTTC	CASSIVAGKETQYF
-	TRBV30	-	TRBJ2-3	TGTGCCTGGAGTCCCACCCTAGGGGATGGCACAGATACGCAGTATTTT	CAWSPTLGDGTDTQYF
-	TRBV7-3	-	TRBJ1-5	TGTGCCAGCAGCTTAATACGTCCCCCTCCAGGCAGGGTAAGCAATCAGCCCCAGCATTTT	CASSLIRPPPGRVSNQPQHF
TRBD1	TRBV7-9	-	TRBJ1-4	TGTGCCAGCAGCCGGGAAGGAGACAGGGCTGAAAAACTGTTTTTT	CASSREGDRAEKLFF
TRBD1	TRBV5-1	-	TRBJ2-7	TGCGCCAGCAGCTTGGGGGGGGGACAGGGGAATCCGTACTTC	CASSLGGGQGNPYF
TRBD2	TRBV7-2	-	TRBJ2-7	TGTGCCAGCAGCTTAGGACTAGCGGGAAGCGAGCAGTACTTC	CASSLGLAGSEQYF
-	TRBV7-9	-	TRBJ1-4	TGTGCCAGCAGTCCACGGGAAGGAAATGAAAAACTGTTTTTT	CASSPREGNEKLFF
TRBD2	TRBV11-1	-	TRBJ2-1	TGTGCCAGCAGCTTAGAAACTAGCGGGAGACCCTCCTCCTACAATGAGCAGTTCTTC	CASSLETSGRPSSYNEQFF
TRBD2	TRBV18	-	TRBJ2-5	TGTGCCAGCTCACCTGCGGGGGTTCAAGAGACCCAGTACTTC	CASSPAGVQETQYF
TRBD1	TRBV5-6	-	TRBJ2-7	TGTGCCAGCAGCTTGGCCACAGGGGGATTCTCCTACGAGCAGTACTTC	CASSLATGGFSYEQYF
-	TRBV5-6	once	TRBJ1-1	TGTGCCAGCAGCTTGTCCGGCAGGCGCGACACTGAAGCTTTCTTT	CASSLSGRRDTEAFF
TRBD1	TRBV7-3	-	TRBJ1-2	TGTGCCAGCAGCACGGGACAGGGCTTTGGCTACACCTTC	CASSTGQGFGYTF
TRBD2	TRBV10-3	few	TRBJ2-7	TGTGCCATCAGTGACCCCTCCGGGCTAGCGGGAGGGCCTAGAGGCTACGAGCAGTACTTC	CAISDPSGLAGGPRGYEQYF
TRBD2	TRBV27	-	TRBJ2-7	TGTGCCAGCAGTCCCGGGACTATGCCTTACGAGCAGTACTTC	CASSPGTMPYEQYF
TRBD2	TRBV4-1	-	TRBJ2-3	TGCGCCAGCAGCCAAGCTGTAGCGGGAGATTACCCAGATACGCAGTATTTT	CASSQAVAGDYPDTQYF
-	TRBV13	-	TRBJ2-7	TGTGCCAGCGGCGGTAGCTCCTACGAGCAGTACTTC	CASGGSSYEQYF